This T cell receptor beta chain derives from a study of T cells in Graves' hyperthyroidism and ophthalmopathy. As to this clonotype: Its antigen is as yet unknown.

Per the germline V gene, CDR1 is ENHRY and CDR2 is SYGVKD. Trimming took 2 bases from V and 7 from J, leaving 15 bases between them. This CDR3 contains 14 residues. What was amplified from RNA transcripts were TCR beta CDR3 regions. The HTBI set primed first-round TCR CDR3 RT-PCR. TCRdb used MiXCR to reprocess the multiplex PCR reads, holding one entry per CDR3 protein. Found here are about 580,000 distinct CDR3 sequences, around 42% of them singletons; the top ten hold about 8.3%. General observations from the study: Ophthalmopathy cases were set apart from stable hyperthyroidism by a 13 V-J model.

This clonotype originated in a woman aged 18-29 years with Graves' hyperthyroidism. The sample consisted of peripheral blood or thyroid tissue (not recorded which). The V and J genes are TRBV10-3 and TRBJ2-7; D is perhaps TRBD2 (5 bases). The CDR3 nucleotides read TGTGCCATCAGTGAGGAGGGTCCGGAATGGGAGCAGTACTTC. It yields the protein CAISEEGPEWEQYF.